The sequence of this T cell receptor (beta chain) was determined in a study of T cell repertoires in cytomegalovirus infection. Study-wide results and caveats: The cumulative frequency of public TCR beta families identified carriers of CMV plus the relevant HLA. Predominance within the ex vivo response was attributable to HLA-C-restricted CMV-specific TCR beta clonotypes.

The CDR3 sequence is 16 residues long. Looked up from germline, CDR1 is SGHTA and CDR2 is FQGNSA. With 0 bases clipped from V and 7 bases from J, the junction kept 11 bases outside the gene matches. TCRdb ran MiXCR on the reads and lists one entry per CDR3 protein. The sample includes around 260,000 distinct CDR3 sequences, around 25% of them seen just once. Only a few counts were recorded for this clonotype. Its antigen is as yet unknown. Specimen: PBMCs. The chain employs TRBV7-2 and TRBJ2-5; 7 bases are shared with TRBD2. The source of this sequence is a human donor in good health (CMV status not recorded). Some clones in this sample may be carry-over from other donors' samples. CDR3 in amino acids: CASSLALWGGEGTQYF. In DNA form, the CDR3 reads TGTGCCAGCAGCTTAGCGCTATGGGGGGGGGAGGGGACCCAGTACTTC.